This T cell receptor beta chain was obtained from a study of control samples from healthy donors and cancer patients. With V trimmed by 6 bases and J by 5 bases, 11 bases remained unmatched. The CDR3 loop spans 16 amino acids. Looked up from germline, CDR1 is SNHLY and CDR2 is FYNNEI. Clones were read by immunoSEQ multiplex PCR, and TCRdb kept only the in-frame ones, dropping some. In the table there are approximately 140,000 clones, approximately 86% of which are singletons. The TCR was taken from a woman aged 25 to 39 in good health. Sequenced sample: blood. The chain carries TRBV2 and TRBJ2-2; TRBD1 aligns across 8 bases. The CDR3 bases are TGTGCCAGCAGACGCGGACAGGGCCGGGGTACCGGGGAGCTGTTTTTT. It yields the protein CASRRGQGRGTGELFF.